The T cell receptor (beta chain) described here comes from a study of OX40 agonist ivuxolimab in advanced cancers. The method was immunoSEQ multiplex PCR; TCRdb's version includes in-frame clones alone and lacks a portion of them. The sample holds tens of thousands of clones, around 84% seen once. This clone has a single count. CDR1 and CDR2 from the germline V gene are MGHDK and SYGVNS. CDR3 size: 13 residues. Between the trimmed V and J ends, which lost 2 bases and 8 bases, there was a span of 11 bases. This sequence joins TRBV25-1 and TRBJ2-3; no reliable D call. This TCR came from an adult with an advanced solid tumor such as melanoma, head and neck, liver or kidney cancer. Sequencing was performed on CD4+ or CD8+ T cells sorted from blood, taken in a trial of the OX40 agonist ivuxolimab. The CDR3: CASSEPTYGTQYF. CDR3 coding DNA: TGTGCCAGCAGTGAACCTACGTATGGTACGCAGTATTTT.